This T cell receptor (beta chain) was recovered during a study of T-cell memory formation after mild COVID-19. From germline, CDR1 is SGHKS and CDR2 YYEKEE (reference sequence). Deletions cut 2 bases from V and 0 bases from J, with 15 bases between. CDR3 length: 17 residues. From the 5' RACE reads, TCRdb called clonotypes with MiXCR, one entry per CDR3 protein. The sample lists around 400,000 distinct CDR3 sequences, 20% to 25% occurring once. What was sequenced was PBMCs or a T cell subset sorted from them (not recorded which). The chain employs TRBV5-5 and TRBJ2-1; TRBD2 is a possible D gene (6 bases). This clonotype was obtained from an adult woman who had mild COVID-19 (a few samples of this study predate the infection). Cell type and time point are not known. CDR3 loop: CASSLVSGLSSYNEQFF. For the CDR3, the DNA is TGTGCCAGCAGCTTAGTAAGCGGGCTGAGCTCCTACAATGAGCAGTTCTTC.